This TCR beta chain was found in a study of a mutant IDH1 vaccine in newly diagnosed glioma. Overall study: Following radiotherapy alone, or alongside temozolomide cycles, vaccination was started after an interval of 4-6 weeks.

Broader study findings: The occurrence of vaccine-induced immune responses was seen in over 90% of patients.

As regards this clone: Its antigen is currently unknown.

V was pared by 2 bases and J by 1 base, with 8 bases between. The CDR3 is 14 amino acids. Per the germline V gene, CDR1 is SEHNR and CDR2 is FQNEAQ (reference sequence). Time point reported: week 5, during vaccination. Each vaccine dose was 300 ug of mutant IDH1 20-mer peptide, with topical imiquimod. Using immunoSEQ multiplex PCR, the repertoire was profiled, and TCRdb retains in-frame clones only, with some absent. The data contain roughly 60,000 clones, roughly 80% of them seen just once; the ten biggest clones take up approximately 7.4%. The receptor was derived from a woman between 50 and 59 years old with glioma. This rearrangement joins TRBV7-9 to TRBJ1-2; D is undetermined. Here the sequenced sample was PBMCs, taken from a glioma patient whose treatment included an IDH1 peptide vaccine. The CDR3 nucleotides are TGTGCCAGCAGCTTACAGGCCAATAACTATGGCTACACCTTC. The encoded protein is CASSLQANNYGYTF.